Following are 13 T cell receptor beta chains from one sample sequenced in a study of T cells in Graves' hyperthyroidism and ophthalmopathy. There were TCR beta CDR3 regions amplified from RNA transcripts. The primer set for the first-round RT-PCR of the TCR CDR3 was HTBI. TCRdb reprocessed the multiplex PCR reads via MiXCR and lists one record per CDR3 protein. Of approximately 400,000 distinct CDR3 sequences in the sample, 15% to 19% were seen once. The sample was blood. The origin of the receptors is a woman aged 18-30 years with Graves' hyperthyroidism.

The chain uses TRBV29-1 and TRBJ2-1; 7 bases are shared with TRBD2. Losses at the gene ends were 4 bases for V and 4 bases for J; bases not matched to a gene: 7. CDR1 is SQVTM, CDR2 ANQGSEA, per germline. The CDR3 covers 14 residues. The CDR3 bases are TGCAGCGTTGTAGGGCTAGCGGATTACAATGAGCAGTTCTTC. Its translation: CSVVGLADYNEQFF.

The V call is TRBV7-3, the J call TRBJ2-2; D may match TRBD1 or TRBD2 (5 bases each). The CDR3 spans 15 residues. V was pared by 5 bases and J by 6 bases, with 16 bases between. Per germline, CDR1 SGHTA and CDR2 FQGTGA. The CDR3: CASSPRGSAAGELFF. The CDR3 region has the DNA TGTGCCAGCAGCCCCCGGGGCTCAGCGGCCGGGGAGCTGTTTTTT.

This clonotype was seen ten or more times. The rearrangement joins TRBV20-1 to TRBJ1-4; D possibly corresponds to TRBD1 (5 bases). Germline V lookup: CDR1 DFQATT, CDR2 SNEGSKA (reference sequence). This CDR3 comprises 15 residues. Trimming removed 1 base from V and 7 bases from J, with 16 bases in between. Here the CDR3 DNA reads TGCAGTGCTAGAGTCGGTGGGACCTGGAGTGAAAAACTGTTTTTT. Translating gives CSARVGGTWSEKLFF.

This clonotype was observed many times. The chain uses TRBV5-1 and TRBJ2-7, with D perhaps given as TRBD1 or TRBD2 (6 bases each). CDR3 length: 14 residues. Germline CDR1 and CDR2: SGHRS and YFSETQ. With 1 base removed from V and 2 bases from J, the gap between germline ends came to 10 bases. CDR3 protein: CASSLMRGAYEQYF. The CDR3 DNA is TGCGCCAGCAGCTTGATGAGGGGGGCCTACGAGCAGTACTTC.

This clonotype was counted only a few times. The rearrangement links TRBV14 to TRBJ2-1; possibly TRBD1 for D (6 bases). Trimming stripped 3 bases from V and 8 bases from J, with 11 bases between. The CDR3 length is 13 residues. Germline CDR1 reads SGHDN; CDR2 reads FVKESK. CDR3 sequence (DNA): TGTGCCAGCAGCCATTTGGGGGCCGATGAGCAGTTCTTC. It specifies CASSHLGADEQFF.

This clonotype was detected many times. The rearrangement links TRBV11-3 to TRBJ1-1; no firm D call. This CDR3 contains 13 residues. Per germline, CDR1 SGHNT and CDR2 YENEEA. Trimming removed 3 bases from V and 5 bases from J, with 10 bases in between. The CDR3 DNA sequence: TGTGCCAGCAGCTTCAGCGGGAGGACTGAAGCTTTCTTT. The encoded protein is CASSFSGRTEAFF.

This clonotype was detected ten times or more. DNA for the CDR3: TGTGCCAGCAGCTTAGTTTCTAACTATGGCTACACCTTC. This sequence encodes CASSLVSNYGYTF. The V call is TRBV7-9, the J call TRBJ1-2; D unclear. The germline V and J ends were trimmed by 1 base and 0 bases, with 3 bases remaining between them. The CDR3 has 13 amino acids. In germline, CDR1 is SEHNR, CDR2 FQNEAQ (reference sequence).

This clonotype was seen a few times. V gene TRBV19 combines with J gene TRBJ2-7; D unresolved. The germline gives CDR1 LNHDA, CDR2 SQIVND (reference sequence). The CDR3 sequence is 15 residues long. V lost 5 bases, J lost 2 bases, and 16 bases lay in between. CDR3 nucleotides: TGTGCCAGTAGTCGGAACAGCGTCGCAACCTACGAGCAGTACTTC. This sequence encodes CASSRNSVATYEQYF. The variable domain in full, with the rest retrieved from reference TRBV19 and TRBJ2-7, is DGGITQSPKYLFRKEGQNVTLSCEQNLNHDAMYWYRQDPGQGLRLIYYSQIVNDFQKGDIAEGYSVSREKKESFPLTVTSAQKNPTAFYLCASSRNSVATYEQYFGPGTRLTVT.

The chain's CDR3 is CASRPPGANNEKLFF. CDR3 sequence (DNA): TGTGCCAGCAGACCTCCCGGGGCTAATAATGAAAAACTGTTTTTT. The rearrangement uses TRBV7-9 and TRBJ1-4, with D possibly matching TRBD1 (5 bases). The germline gives CDR1 SEHNR, CDR2 FQNEAQ (reference sequence). The CDR3 is 15 residues long. V lost 6 bases and J lost 4, with 15 bases in between. Using reference TRBV7-9 and TRBJ1-4 for the parts outside the CDR3, the full variable domain is DTGVSQNPRHKITKRGQNVTFRCDPISEHNRLYWYRQTLGQGPEFLTYFQNEAQLEKSRLLSDRFSAERPKGSFSTLEIQRTEQGDSAMYLCASRPPGANNEKLFFGSGTQLSVL.

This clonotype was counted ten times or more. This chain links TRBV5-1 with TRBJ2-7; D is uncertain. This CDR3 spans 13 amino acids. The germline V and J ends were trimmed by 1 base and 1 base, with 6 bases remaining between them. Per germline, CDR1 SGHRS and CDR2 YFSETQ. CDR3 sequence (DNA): TGCGCCAGCAGCTTGAAGGTATCCTACGAGCAGTACTTC. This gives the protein CASSLKVSYEQYF.

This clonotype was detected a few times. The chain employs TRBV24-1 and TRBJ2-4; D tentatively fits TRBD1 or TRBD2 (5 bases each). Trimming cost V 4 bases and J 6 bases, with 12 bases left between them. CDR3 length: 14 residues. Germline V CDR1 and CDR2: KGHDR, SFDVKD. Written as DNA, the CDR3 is TGTGCCACCAGTGACTCGGGACGGGCAAACATTCAGTACTTC. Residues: CATSDSGRANIQYF.

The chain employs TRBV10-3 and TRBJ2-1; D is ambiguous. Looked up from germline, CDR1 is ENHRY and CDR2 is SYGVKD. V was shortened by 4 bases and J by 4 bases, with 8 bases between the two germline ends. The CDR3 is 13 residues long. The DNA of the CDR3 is TGTGCCATCAGTGGGTCCCTTTACAATGAGCAGTTCTTC. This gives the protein CAISGSLYNEQFF.

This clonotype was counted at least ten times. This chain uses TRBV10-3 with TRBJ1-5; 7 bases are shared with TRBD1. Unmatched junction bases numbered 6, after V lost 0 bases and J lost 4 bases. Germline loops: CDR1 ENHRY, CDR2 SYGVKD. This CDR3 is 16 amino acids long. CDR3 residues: CAISESLMTGNQPQHF. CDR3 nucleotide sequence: TGTGCCATCAGTGAGTCCCTCATGACAGGGAATCAGCCCCAGCATTTT.